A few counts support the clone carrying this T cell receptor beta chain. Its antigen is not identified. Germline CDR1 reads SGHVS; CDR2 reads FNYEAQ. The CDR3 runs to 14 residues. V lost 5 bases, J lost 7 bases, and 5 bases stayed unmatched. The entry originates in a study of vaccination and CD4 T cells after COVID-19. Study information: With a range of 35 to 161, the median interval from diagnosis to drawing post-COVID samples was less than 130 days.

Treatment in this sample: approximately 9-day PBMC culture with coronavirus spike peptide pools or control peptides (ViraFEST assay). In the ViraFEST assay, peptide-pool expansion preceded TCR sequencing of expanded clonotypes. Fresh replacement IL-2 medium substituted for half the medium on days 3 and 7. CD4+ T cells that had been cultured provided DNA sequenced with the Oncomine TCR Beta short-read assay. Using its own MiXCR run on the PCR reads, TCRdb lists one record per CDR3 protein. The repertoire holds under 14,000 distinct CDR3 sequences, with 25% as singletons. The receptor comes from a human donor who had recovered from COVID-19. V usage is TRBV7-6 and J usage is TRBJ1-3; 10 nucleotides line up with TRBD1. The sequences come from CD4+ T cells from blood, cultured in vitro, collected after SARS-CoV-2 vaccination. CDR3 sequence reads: CASSPGTGANTIYF. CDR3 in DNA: TGTGCCAGCAGCCCCGGGACAGGGGCTAACACCATATATTTT.